This TCR beta chain stems from a study of cytomegalovirus exposure and HLA in healthy donors. The study ran its PCR with 60 Vbeta and 13 Jbeta primers. The table came from immunoSEQ multiplex PCR; TCRdb's copy has only in-frame clones and leaves some out. Among 150,000 to 200,000 clones listed, around 80% were seen once. CDR1 is LGHNA, CDR2 YNFKEQ, per germline. Trimming removed 2 bases from V and 3 bases from J, with 13 bases in between. This CDR3 has 16 amino acids. The source is a woman aged 50 to 65 in good health and CMV-seropositive. The chain carries TRBV4-2 and TRBJ2-2; TRBD1 might be the D (5 bases). Sequenced sample: PBMCs. The CDR3 sequence: CASSQRSWGDTGELFF. CDR3 nucleotides: TGTGCCAGCAGCCAAAGAAGTTGGGGCGACACCGGGGAGCTGTTTTTT.